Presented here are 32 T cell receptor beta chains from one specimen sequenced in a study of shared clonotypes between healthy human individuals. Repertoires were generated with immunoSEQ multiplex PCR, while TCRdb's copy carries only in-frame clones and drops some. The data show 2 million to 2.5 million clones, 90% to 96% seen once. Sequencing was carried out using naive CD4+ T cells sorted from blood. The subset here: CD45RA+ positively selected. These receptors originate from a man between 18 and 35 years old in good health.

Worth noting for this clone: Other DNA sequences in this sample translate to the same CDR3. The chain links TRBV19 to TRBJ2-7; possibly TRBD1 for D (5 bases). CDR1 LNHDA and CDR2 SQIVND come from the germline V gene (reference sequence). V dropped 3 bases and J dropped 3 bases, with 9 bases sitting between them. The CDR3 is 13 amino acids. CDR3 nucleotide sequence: TGTGCCAGTAGTATGCAGGGTAGCTACGAGCAGTACTTC. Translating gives CASSMQGSYEQYF.

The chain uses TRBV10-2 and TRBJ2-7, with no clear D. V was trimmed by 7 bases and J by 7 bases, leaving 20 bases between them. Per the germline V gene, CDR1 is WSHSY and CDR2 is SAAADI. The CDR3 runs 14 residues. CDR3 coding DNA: TGCGCCAGCAAACTGGAAACACGACTGTCGGAGCAGTACTTC. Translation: CASKLETRLSEQYF.

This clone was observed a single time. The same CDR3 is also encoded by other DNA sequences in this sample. CDR3 sequence: CAISESLAGAETQYF. CDR3 nucleotides: TGTGCCATCAGTGAGTCGCTAGCGGGAGCGGAGACCCAGTACTTC. The rearrangement links TRBV10-3 to TRBJ2-5, with TRBD2 matching 10 bases. The V gene's germline CDR1 is ENHRY and CDR2 SYGVKD. Unmatched junction bases numbered 3, after V lost 0 bases and J lost 5 bases. The CDR3 consists of 15 residues.

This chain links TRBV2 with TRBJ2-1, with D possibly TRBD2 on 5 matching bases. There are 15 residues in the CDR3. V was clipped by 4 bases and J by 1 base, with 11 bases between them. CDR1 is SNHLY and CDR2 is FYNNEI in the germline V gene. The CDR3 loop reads CASSVESGSYNEQFF. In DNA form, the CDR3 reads TGTGCCAGCAGTGTGGAAAGCGGTTCCTACAATGAGCAGTTCTTC.

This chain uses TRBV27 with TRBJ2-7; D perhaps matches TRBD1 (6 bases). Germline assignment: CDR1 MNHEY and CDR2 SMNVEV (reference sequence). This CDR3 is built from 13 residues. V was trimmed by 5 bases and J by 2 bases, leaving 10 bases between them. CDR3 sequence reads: CASSPDSTYEQYF. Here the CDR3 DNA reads TGTGCCAGCAGTCCGGACAGTACCTACGAGCAGTACTTC.

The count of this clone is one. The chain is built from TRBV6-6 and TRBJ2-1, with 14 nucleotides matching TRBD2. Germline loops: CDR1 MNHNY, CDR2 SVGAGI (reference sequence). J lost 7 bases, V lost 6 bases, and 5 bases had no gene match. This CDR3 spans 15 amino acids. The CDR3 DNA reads TGTGCCAGCAGACAGACTAGCGGGAGGGGTAATGAGCAGTTCTTC. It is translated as CASRQTSGRGNEQFF.

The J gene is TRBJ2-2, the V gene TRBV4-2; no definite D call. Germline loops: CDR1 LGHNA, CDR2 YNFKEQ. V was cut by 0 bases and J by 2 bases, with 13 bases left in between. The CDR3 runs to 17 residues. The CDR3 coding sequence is TGTGCCAGCAGCCAAGATTCTCCAGGCTCAAACACCGGGGAGCTGTTTTTT. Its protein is CASSQDSPGSNTGELFF.

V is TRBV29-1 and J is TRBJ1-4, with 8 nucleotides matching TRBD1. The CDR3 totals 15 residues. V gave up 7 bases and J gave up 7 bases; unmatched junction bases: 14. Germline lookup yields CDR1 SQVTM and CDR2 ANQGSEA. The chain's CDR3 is CSASSGAGGGEKLFF. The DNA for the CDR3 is TGCAGCGCCTCCTCAGGGGCAGGGGGCGGTGAAAAACTGTTTTTT.

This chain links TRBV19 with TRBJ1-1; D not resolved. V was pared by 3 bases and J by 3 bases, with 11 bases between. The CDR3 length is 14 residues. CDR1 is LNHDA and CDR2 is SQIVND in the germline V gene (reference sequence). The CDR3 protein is CASSMIVSDTEAFF. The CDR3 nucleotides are TGTGCCAGTAGTATGATAGTCTCGGACACTGAAGCTTTCTTT.

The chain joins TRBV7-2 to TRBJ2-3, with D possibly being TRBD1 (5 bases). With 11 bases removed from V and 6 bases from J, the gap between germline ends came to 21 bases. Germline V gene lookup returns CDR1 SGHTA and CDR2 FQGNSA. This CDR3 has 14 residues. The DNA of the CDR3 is TGTGCCGCCTCCAAGCAGGGCCTGGGGGATACGCAGTATTTT. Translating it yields CAASKQGLGDTQYF. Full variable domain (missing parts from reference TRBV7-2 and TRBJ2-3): GAGVSQSPSNKVTEKGKDVELRCDPISGHTALYWYRQSLGQGLEFLIYFQGNSAPDKSGLPSDRFSAERTGGSVSTLTIQRTQQEDSAVYLCAASKQGLGDTQYFGPGTRLTVL.

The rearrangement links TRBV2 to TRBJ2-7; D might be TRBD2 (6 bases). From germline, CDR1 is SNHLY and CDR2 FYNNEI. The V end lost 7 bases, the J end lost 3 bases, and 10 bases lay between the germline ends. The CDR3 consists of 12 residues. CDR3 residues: CASTGDFYEQYF. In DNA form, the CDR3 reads TGTGCCAGCACGGGGGACTTCTACGAGCAGTACTTC.

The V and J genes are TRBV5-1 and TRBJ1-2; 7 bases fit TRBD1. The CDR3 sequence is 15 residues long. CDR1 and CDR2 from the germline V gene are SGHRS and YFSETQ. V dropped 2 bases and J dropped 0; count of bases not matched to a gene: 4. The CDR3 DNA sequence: TGCGCCAGCAGCTTCCGGGACAGCGCTAACTATGGCTACACCTTC. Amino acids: CASSFRDSANYGYTF.

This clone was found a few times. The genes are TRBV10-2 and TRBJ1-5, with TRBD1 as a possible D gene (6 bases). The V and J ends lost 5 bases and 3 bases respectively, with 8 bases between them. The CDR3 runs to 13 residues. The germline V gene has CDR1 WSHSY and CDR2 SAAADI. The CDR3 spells CASSWDTNQPQHF. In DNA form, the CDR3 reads TGCGCCAGCAGTTGGGACACCAATCAGCCCCAGCATTTT.

CDR3 loop: CASSSGQGTSGDQPQHF. In nucleotides, the CDR3 is TGTGCCAGCAGTTCGGGACAGGGGACTTCGGGGGATCAGCCCCAGCATTTT. The V and J genes are TRBV28 and TRBJ1-5; 10 bases match TRBD1. The CDR3 runs 17 residues. Germline-derived CDR1 and CDR2 are MDHEN and SYDVKM. Losses at the gene ends were 4 bases for V and 5 bases for J; bases not matched to a gene: 11.

The CDR3, as DNA: TGCGCCAGCACGCAATCTACCTCGAACTACGAGCAGTACTTC. This gives the protein CASTQSTSNYEQYF. This chain connects TRBV5-1 to TRBJ2-7, with D unclear. This CDR3 is built from 14 residues. Deletions cut 6 bases from V and 3 bases from J, with 16 bases between. Germline CDR1 and CDR2: SGHRS and YFSETQ.

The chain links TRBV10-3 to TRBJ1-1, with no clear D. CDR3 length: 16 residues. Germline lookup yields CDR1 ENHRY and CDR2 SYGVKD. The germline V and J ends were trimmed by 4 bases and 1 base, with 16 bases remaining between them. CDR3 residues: CAISAWTNKGNTEAFF. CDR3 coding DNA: TGTGCCATCAGTGCCTGGACGAATAAGGGGAACACTGAAGCTTTCTTT.

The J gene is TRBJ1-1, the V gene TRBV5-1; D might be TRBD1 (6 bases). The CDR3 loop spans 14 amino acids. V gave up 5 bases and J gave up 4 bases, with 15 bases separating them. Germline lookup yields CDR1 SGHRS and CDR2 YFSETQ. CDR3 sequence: CASSGTGIGTEAFF. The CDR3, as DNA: TGCGCCAGCAGTGGTACAGGGATAGGCACTGAAGCTTTCTTT.

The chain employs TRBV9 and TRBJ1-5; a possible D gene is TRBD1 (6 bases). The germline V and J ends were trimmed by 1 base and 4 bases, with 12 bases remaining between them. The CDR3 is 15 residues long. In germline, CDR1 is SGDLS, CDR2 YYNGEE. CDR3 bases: TGTGCCAGCAGCGTACCCAGGACAGTGAATCAGCCCCAGCATTTT. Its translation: CASSVPRTVNQPQHF.

CDR3 DNA: TGTGCCAGCAGTTTGGACTCCGGGACAGGGAAGGAGTACTTC. Translating it yields CASSLDSGTGKEYF. V usage is TRBV28 and J usage is TRBJ2-7; TRBD1 agrees at 9 bases. Per the germline V gene, CDR1 is MDHEN and CDR2 is SYDVKM. J lost 11 bases, V lost 3 bases, and 11 bases had no gene match. The CDR3 loop spans 14 amino acids.

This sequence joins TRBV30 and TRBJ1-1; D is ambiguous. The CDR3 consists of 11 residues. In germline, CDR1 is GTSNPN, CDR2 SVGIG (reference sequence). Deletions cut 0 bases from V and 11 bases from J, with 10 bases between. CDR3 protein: CAWSVLGLAFF. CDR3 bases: TGTGCCTGGAGTGTACTCGGCCTGGCTTTCTTT.

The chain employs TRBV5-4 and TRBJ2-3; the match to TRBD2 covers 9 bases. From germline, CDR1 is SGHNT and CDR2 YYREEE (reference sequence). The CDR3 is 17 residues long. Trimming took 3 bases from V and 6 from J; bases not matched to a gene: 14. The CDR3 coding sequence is TGTGCCAGCAGCTCCTCTAGTTGGGGACTAGCAGACGATACGCAGTATTTT. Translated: CASSSSSWGLADDTQYF.

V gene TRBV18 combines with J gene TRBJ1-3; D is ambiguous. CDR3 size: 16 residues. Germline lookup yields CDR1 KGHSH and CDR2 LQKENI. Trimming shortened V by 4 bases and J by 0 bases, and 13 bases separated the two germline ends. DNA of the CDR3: TGTGCCAGCTCACACCTCGACGCATCCTCTGGAAACACCATATATTTT. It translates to CASSHLDASSGNTIYF.

CDR3 amino acids: CASSPLDTEAFF. For the CDR3, the DNA is TGTGCCAGCAGCCCCCTAGATACTGAAGCTTTCTTT. This chain joins TRBV7-2 and TRBJ1-1; D is ambiguous. This CDR3 is built from 12 residues. The V gene lost 5 bases and the J gene lost 5 bases, with 9 bases spanning the gap. Germline lookup yields CDR1 SGHTA and CDR2 FQGNSA.

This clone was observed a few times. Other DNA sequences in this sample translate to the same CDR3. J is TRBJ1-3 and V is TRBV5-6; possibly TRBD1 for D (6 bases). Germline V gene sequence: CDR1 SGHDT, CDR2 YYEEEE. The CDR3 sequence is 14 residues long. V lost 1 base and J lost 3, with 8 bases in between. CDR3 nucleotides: TGTGCCAGCAGCTTGATACAGGGTGGAAACACCATATATTTT. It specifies CASSLIQGGNTIYF.

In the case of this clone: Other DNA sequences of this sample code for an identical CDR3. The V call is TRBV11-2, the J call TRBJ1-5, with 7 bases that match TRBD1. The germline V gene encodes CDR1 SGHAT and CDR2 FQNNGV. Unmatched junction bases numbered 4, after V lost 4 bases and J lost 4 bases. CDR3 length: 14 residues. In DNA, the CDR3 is TGTGCCAGCAGCTCGGGACAGTATAATCAGCCCCAGCATTTT. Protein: CASSSGQYNQPQHF.

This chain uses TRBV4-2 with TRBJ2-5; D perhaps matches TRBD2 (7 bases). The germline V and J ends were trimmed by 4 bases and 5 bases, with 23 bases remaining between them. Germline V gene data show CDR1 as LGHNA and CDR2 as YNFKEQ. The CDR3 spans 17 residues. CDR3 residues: CASSPLPSGGSGETQYF. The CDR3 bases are TGTGCCAGCAGCCCCCTCCCCTCGGGGGGCTCAGGGGAGACCCAGTACTTC.

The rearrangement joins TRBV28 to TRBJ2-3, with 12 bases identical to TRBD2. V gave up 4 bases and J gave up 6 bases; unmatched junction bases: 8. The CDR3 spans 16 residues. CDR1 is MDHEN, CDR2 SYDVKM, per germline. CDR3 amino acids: CASSSTSGRGEDTQYF. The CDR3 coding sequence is TGTGCCAGCAGTTCGACTAGCGGGAGAGGAGAGGATACGCAGTATTTT.

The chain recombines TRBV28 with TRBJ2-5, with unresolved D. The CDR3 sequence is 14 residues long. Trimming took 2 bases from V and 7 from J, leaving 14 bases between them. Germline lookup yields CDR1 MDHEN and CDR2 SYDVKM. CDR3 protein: CASSLTRLLGTQYF. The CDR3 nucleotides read TGTGCCAGCAGTTTAACCCGCCTGCTTGGGACCCAGTACTTC.

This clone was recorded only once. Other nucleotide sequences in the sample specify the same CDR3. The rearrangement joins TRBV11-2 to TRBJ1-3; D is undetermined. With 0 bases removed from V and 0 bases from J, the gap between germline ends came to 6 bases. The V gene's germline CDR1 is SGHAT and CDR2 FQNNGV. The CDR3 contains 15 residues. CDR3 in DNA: TGTGCCAGCAGCTTAGATGGGAGCTCTGGAAACACCATATATTTT. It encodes CASSLDGSSGNTIYF.

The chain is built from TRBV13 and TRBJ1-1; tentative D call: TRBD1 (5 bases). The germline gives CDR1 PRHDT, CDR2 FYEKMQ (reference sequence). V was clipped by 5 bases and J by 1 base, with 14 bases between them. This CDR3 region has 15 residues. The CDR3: CASSPGRTRNTEAFF. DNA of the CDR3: TGTGCCAGCAGCCCGGGGAGGACAAGGAACACTGAAGCTTTCTTT.

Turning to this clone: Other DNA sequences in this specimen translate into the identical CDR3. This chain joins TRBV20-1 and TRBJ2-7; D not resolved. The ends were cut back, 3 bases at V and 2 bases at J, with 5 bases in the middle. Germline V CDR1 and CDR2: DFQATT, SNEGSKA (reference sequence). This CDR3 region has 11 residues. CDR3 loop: CSARETYEQYF. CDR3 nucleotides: TGCAGTGCTAGGGAGACCTACGAGCAGTACTTC.

CDR3 in amino acids: CASSLVAGSGNTIYF. The CDR3 nucleotides read TGTGCCAGCAGCTTAGTCGCGGGCTCTGGAAACACCATATATTTT. The gene calls are TRBV7-9 and TRBJ1-3, with no clear D. Germline CDR1 reads SEHNR; CDR2 reads FQNEAQ (reference sequence). The CDR3 runs to 15 residues. V was shortened by 1 base and J by 0 bases, with 7 bases between the two germline ends. Filled out from reference TRBV7-9 and TRBJ1-3, the complete variable domain reads DTGVSQNPRHKITKRGQNVTFRCDPISEHNRLYWYRQTLGQGPEFLTYFQNEAQLEKSRLLSDRFSAERPKGSFSTLEIQRTEQGDSAMYLCASSLVAGSGNTIYFGEGSWLTVV.